These T cell receptor beta chains were read from a single sample in a study of Ad26.COV2.S vaccination and SARS-CoV-2 variants. The table came from immunoSEQ multiplex PCR; TCRdb's copy has only in-frame clones and leaves some out. The data show about 500,000 clones, with 89% seen just once and about 1.5% held by the top ten. The sequences come from peripheral blood, collected in a trial of Ad26.COV2.S vaccine versus placebo. The receptors were gathered from a person aged 18-60 years who received the Ad26.COV2.S COVID-19 vaccine or a placebo. CDR3s include the opening cysteine and the closing phenylalanine or tryptophan. A D gene is named only where the DNA matches it firmly. A clone size is listed for some rows: how often the clone was seen (once, few, many), or a class if it is expanded.

d_gene: .
abundance: .
j_gene: TRBJ2-5
v_gene: TRBV19
CDR3nt: TGTGCCAGTAGTAGGGGGGGCCTTGGGGAGACCCAGTACTTC
CDR3aa: CASSRGGLGETQYF

d_gene: .
abundance: .
j_gene: TRBJ2-2
v_gene: TRBV21-1
CDR3nt: TGTGCCAGCAGCAAAGGGACAGGGTTCACCGGGGAGCTGTTTTTT
CDR3aa: CASSKGTGFTGELFF

d_gene: .
abundance: .
j_gene: TRBJ1-4
v_gene: TRBV9
CDR3nt: TGTGCCAGCAGCGTAGCGGGGGGCAGAAATGAAAAACTGTTTTTT
CDR3aa: CASSVAGGRNEKLFF

d_gene: TRBD1
abundance: .
j_gene: TRBJ1-2
v_gene: TRBV2
CDR3nt: TGTGCCAGCAAGGGACAGGGGATCTATGGCTACACCTTC
CDR3aa: CASKGQGIYGYTF

d_gene: TRBD1
abundance: .
j_gene: TRBJ1-6
v_gene: TRBV6-2/TRBV6-3
CDR3nt: TGTGCCAGCAGCTGGGACAGGGGGTATAATTCACCCCTCCACTTT
CDR3aa: CASSWDRGYNSPLHF

d_gene: .
abundance: .
j_gene: TRBJ1-1
v_gene: TRBV6-6
CDR3nt: TGTGCCAGCGAGGGGGTGCTCACTGAAGCTTTCTTT
CDR3aa: CASEGVLTEAFF

d_gene: .
abundance: .
j_gene: TRBJ1-1
v_gene: TRBV27
CDR3nt: TGTGCCAGCTTCTTTCGGAAGGAAGTGAACACTGAAGCTTTCTTT
CDR3aa: CASFFRKEVNTEAFF

d_gene: TRBD1
abundance: .
j_gene: TRBJ1-4
v_gene: TRBV5-4
CDR3nt: TGTGCCAGCAGCCAGACGGGCAGGGGGACTACAACTAATGAAAAACTGTTTTTT
CDR3aa: CASSQTGRGTTTNEKLFF

d_gene: TRBD1
abundance: few
j_gene: TRBJ2-5
v_gene: TRBV7-2
CDR3nt: TGTGCCAGCAGCATACCGGACAGGGTAATGGAGACCCAGTACTTC
CDR3aa: CASSIPDRVMETQYF

d_gene: TRBD2
abundance: .
j_gene: TRBJ2-2
v_gene: TRBV29-1
CDR3nt: TGCAGCGTTGAGGCTAGCGGATCGAACACCGGGGAGCTGTTTTTT
CDR3aa: CSVEASGSNTGELFF

d_gene: TRBD2
abundance: .
j_gene: TRBJ2-1
v_gene: TRBV28
CDR3nt: TGTGCCAGCACACCTAGCGGGATACTTAATGAGCAGTTCTTC
CDR3aa: CASTPSGILNEQFF

d_gene: .
abundance: .
j_gene: TRBJ2-1
v_gene: TRBV21-1
CDR3nt: TGTGCCAGCAGTATCATAGCGGGGGCGACTCCCTCCTACAATGAGCAGTTCTTC
CDR3aa: CASSIIAGATPSYNEQFF

d_gene: .
abundance: .
j_gene: TRBJ2-3
v_gene: TRBV27
CDR3nt: TGTGCCAGCAGTTTAGTTCCAAGGCCCCCTCACACAGATACGCAGTATTTT
CDR3aa: CASSLVPRPPHTDTQYF

d_gene: .
abundance: .
j_gene: TRBJ2-5
v_gene: TRBV6-2/TRBV6-3
CDR3nt: TGTGCCAGCAGTTACTCTCATCTGTACCAAGAGACCCAGTACTTC
CDR3aa: CASSYSHLYQETQYF

d_gene: TRBD1
abundance: .
j_gene: TRBJ1-5
v_gene: TRBV7-8
CDR3nt: TGTGCCAGCAGCCTACAGGGGGCGGGTCAGCCCCAGCATTTT
CDR3aa: CASSLQGAGQPQHF

d_gene: .
abundance: .
j_gene: TRBJ1-3
v_gene: TRBV15
CDR3nt: TGTGCCACCAGCGGGAACGACCTCTCTGGAAACACCATATATTTT
CDR3aa: CATSGNDLSGNTIYF

d_gene: .
abundance: .
j_gene: TRBJ2-5
v_gene: TRBV25-1
CDR3nt: TGTGCCAGCAGTGACGGGCCCGGGGAGACCCAGTACTTC
CDR3aa: CASSDGPGETQYF

d_gene: TRBD1
abundance: .
j_gene: TRBJ2-7
v_gene: TRBV5-1
CDR3nt: TGCGCCAGCAGCTCACCGGGACAGGGCTACGAGCAGTACTTC
CDR3aa: CASSSPGQGYEQYF

d_gene: .
abundance: .
j_gene: TRBJ1-1
v_gene: TRBV4-1
CDR3nt: TGCGCCAGCAGCCAAGATACTGAAGCTTTCTTT
CDR3aa: CASSQDTEAFF

d_gene: .
abundance: .
j_gene: TRBJ1-2
v_gene: TRBV24-1
CDR3nt: TGTGCCACCAGTGATCAGGTTAGGACAAGGGGTTACTATGGCTACACCTTC
CDR3aa: CATSDQVRTRGYYGYTF

d_gene: .
abundance: .
j_gene: TRBJ2-7
v_gene: TRBV19
CDR3nt: TGTGCCAGTAGTACCGGGAGCTCCTACGAGCAGTACTTC
CDR3aa: CASSTGSSYEQYF

d_gene: .
abundance: .
j_gene: TRBJ1-5
v_gene: TRBV12-3/TRBV12-4
CDR3nt: TGTGCCAGCAGCTTAGGAGGAGGACAGCCCCAGCATTTT
CDR3aa: CASSLGGGQPQHF

d_gene: .
abundance: .
j_gene: TRBJ2-4
v_gene: TRBV6-1
CDR3nt: TGTGCCAGCAGTGAAGCGTTCGGGCAGGGAAAAGCCAAAAACATTCAGTACTTC
CDR3aa: CASSEAFGQGKAKNIQYF

d_gene: .
abundance: .
j_gene: TRBJ2-7
v_gene: TRBV3-1/TRBV3-2
CDR3nt: TGTGCCAGCAGCCTAAGGGCTTACGAGCAGTACTTC
CDR3aa: CASSLRAYEQYF

d_gene: TRBD1
abundance: .
j_gene: TRBJ1-1
v_gene: TRBV6-5
CDR3nt: TGTGCCAGCAGTAAGGGACAGGGGGGCACTGAAGCTTTCTTT
CDR3aa: CASSKGQGGTEAFF

d_gene: TRBD1
abundance: .
j_gene: TRBJ1-1
v_gene: TRBV29-1
CDR3nt: TGCAGCGTTGAAGATCTGGGGTCTACAGGGGCTGAAGCTTTCTTT
CDR3aa: CSVEDLGSTGAEAFF

d_gene: .
abundance: .
j_gene: TRBJ1-4
v_gene: TRBV18
CDR3nt: TGTGCCAGCTCACAACAGGGACGGCATCTGTTTTTT
CDR3aa: CASSQQGRHLFF

d_gene: TRBD1
abundance: .
j_gene: TRBJ1-6
v_gene: TRBV19
CDR3nt: TGTGCCAGTAGTATTGGGACAGCTAATTCACCCCTCCACTTT
CDR3aa: CASSIGTANSPLHF

d_gene: TRBD1
abundance: .
j_gene: TRBJ1-2
v_gene: TRBV6-5
CDR3nt: TGTGCCAGCAGTTCCGCGGGACAGGGTGGCTACACCTTC
CDR3aa: CASSSAGQGGYTF

d_gene: .
abundance: .
j_gene: TRBJ2-1
v_gene: TRBV4-2
CDR3nt: TGTGCCAGCAGCCAACGTGTGACCCGGGGTGAGCAGTTCTTC
CDR3aa: CASSQRVTRGEQFF

d_gene: .
abundance: .
j_gene: TRBJ1-3
v_gene: TRBV29-1
CDR3nt: TGCAGCGTTGTCGACGGCGGCTCTGGAAACACCATATATTTT
CDR3aa: CSVVDGGSGNTIYF

d_gene: .
abundance: .
j_gene: TRBJ2-2
v_gene: TRBV5-1
CDR3nt: TGCGCCAGCAGCTGGAGGGGGTCCGGGGAGCTGTTTTTT
CDR3aa: CASSWRGSGELFF

d_gene: .
abundance: .
j_gene: TRBJ1-3
v_gene: TRBV18
CDR3nt: TGTGCCAGCTCACCATCGGGAGGGGCCTCTGGAAACACCATATATTTT
CDR3aa: CASSPSGGASGNTIYF

d_gene: .
abundance: few
j_gene: TRBJ2-1
v_gene: TRBV28
CDR3nt: TGTGCCAGCAGTTCCCCCGGCGGAGGGCACAATGAGCAGTTCTTC
CDR3aa: CASSSPGGGHNEQFF

d_gene: .
abundance: .
j_gene: TRBJ2-2
v_gene: TRBV25-1
CDR3nt: TGTGCCAGCATGCCCCTCACCGGGGAGCTGTTTTTT
CDR3aa: CASMPLTGELFF

d_gene: TRBD1
abundance: once
j_gene: TRBJ1-6
v_gene: TRBV5-1
CDR3nt: TGCGCCAGCAGCTTGGGTTGGCAGGGGGCCGATTCACCCCTCCACTTT
CDR3aa: CASSLGWQGADSPLHF

d_gene: .
abundance: .
j_gene: TRBJ2-1
v_gene: TRBV7-9
CDR3nt: TGTGCCAGCAGCTTAGTGACGGCTGGTGAGCAGTTCTTC
CDR3aa: CASSLVTAGEQFF

d_gene: .
abundance: .
j_gene: TRBJ2-1
v_gene: TRBV5-4
CDR3nt: TGTGCCAGCAGCCTAATCGACTCCGGGGAGCAGTTCTTC
CDR3aa: CASSLIDSGEQFF

d_gene: .
abundance: once
j_gene: TRBJ2-2
v_gene: TRBV5-1
CDR3nt: TGCGCCAGCAGCTTCCGGGGACTGGGAAACGGGGAGCTGTTTTTT
CDR3aa: CASSFRGLGNGELFF

d_gene: .
abundance: few
j_gene: TRBJ2-6
v_gene: TRBV4-3
CDR3nt: TGCGCCAGCAGCCAAGTGTCTGGGGCCAACGTCCTGACTTTC
CDR3aa: CASSQVSGANVLTF

d_gene: TRBD1
abundance: .
j_gene: TRBJ2-1
v_gene: TRBV12-3/TRBV12-4
CDR3nt: TGTGCCAGCAGGGGACAGTACAATGAGCAGTTCTTC
CDR3aa: CASRGQYNEQFF

d_gene: .
abundance: .
j_gene: TRBJ1-5
v_gene: TRBV3-1/TRBV3-2
CDR3nt: TGTGCCAGCAGCCAAGAGGGCGTGTCGCAGCCCCAGCATTTT
CDR3aa: CASSQEGVSQPQHF

d_gene: .
abundance: .
j_gene: TRBJ2-1
v_gene: TRBV20-1
CDR3nt: TGCAGTGCTAGAGGCCTAGAGCAGTTCTTC
CDR3aa: CSARGLEQFF

d_gene: .
abundance: few
j_gene: TRBJ1-1
v_gene: TRBV7-2
CDR3nt: TGTGCCAGCAGCTTAGTTGGGGTTGAAGCTTTCTTT
CDR3aa: CASSLVGVEAFF

d_gene: TRBD1
abundance: .
j_gene: TRBJ2-4
v_gene: TRBV6-5
CDR3nt: TGTGCCAGCAGTTACTGGCAGGGGGCATACATTCAGTACTTC
CDR3aa: CASSYWQGAYIQYF

d_gene: TRBD2
abundance: once
j_gene: TRBJ2-1
v_gene: TRBV5-1
CDR3nt: TGCGCCAGCAGCTTGGCCGCTAGCGGGACGAAAGATGAGCAGTTCTTC
CDR3aa: CASSLAASGTKDEQFF

d_gene: .
abundance: .
j_gene: TRBJ2-3
v_gene: TRBV4-3
CDR3nt: TGCGCCAGCAGCCAAGATTTGGTAGATACGCAGTATTTT
CDR3aa: CASSQDLVDTQYF

d_gene: TRBD1
abundance: .
j_gene: TRBJ2-1
v_gene: TRBV4-2
CDR3nt: TGTGCCAGCAGCCAAAAGACAGGGAAATACAATGAGCAGTTCTTC
CDR3aa: CASSQKTGKYNEQFF

d_gene: TRBD1
abundance: .
j_gene: TRBJ1-1
v_gene: TRBV10-2
CDR3nt: TGCGCCAGCAGTGCAGACAGGGGAAACACTGAAGCTTTCTTT
CDR3aa: CASSADRGNTEAFF

d_gene: .
abundance: .
j_gene: TRBJ2-7
v_gene: TRBV18
CDR3nt: TGTGCCAGCTCACCGGCCGACACTAACTACTTGGAGCAGTACTTC
CDR3aa: CASSPADTNYLEQYF

d_gene: .
abundance: once
j_gene: TRBJ2-3
v_gene: TRBV11-3
CDR3nt: TGTGCCAGCAGCTTCTCCGAGCGATCAGATACGCAGTATTTT
CDR3aa: CASSFSERSDTQYF

d_gene: .
abundance: .
j_gene: TRBJ1-2
v_gene: TRBV4-3
CDR3nt: TGCGCCAGCAGCCAAGATAGGGTGGGTAACTATGGCTACACCTTC
CDR3aa: CASSQDRVGNYGYTF